Detailed here is one T cell receptor (beta chain). Antigen specificity is unknown. This PCR relied on a set of 60 Vbeta primers and 13 Jbeta primers. Sequenced by immunoSEQ multiplex PCR; TCRdb stores in-frame clones only, minus some. The repertoire holds approximately 170,000 clones, with roughly 73% as singletons. This sample is drawn from a study of cytomegalovirus exposure and HLA in healthy donors. Germline values: CDR1 MDHEN, CDR2 SYDVKM. Trimming took 6 bases from V and 1 from J, leaving 18 bases between them. This CDR3 has 16 amino acids. Study observations and caveats: Later analysis revealed greater clonal expansion in HLA-associated TCR beta chains than in equally common others. Later analysis demonstrated an association between a missense DCLRE1C variant and TCR beta V- and J-gene trimming. On later analysis, the bulk of CMV-associated TCR beta chains appeared to be HLA-restricted.

Sequenced: PBMCs. The chain combines TRBV28 with TRBJ1-2; a weak D match, TRBD1 (5 bases). The source is a female donor in good health and CMV-seronegative. The CDR3 DNA sequence: TGTGCCAGCAGCCGGACCTCAAGGGGCGGTAACTATGGCTACACCTTC. Its translation: CASSRTSRGGNYGYTF.